The 15 T cell receptor beta chains in this list originate from one sample, sequenced in a study of molecular identifiers for immune sequencing clone quantification. TCRdb reprocessed the PCR reads via MiXCR and lists one record per CDR3 protein. The data show about 640,000 distinct CDR3 sequences, about 20% seen once. Sequenced material: naive CD8+ T cells from blood, with Jurkat cell RNA spiked in. Subset in this sample: FACS-sorted CD8+CD4-CCR7+CD45RA+ naive T cells. These receptors were collected from a human donor in good health. Some libraries in this study had Jurkat cell RNA spiked in.

For this clonotype: This clone may be a read error of a much larger clone one base away. The genes are TRBV25-1 and TRBJ2-1; 9 positions match TRBD2. The CDR3 runs 15 residues. Germline-derived CDR1 and CDR2 are MGHDK and SYGVNS. CDR3 DNA sequence: TGTGCCAGCAGTGAAAGACTAGCGGATAGCAATGAGCAGTCCTTC. The encoded protein is CASSERLADSNEQSF. Looking up the rest from reference TRBV25-1 and TRBJ2-1 gives the full variable domain: EADIYQTPRYLVIGTGKKITLECSQTMGHDKMYWYQQDPGMELHLIHYSYGVNSTEKGDLSSESTVSRIRTEHFPLTLESARPSHTSQYLCASSERLADSNEQSFGPGTRLTVL.

This clonotype has at least ten counts. The chain recombines TRBV7-9 with TRBJ1-1, with 7 bases identical to TRBD1. The CDR3 extends over 19 amino acids. Germline CDR1 SEHNR, CDR2 FQNEAQ (reference sequence). J lost 0 bases, V lost 2 bases, and 15 bases had no gene match. The CDR3 DNA reads TGTGCCAGCAGCTTACTCTTTGGTGGAGGGGGCGGAATGAACACTGAAGCTTTCTTT. Amino acid sequence: CASSLLFGGGGGMNTEAFF.

With regard to this clonotype: This could be a read error, since a much larger clone is one nucleotide away. V and J are TRBV6-5 and TRBJ1-2; D not resolved. Germline CDR1 MNHEY, CDR2 SVGAGI. There are 14 residues in the CDR3. Trimming took off 0 bases at V and 4 bases at J, with 9 bases between the two ends. The CDR3 reads CASSYSPGSYGYTF. The CDR3 nucleotides are TGTGCCAGCAGTTACTCCCCAGGAAGCTATGGCTACACCTTC.

This clonotype was observed at least ten times. J is TRBJ2-3 and V is TRBV7-3; TRBD2 matches at 7 bases. CDR3 size: 16 residues. The germline V gene has CDR1 SGHTA and CDR2 FQGTGA. J lost 1 base, V lost 5 bases, and 9 bases had no gene match. This CDR3 is CASSLNGGGGTDTQYF. CDR3 coding DNA: TGTGCCAGCAGCCTAAATGGGGGAGGGGGCACAGATACGCAGTATTTT.

Written as DNA, the CDR3 is TGTGCCACCAGCACTTCAGGGAGCGATCAGCCCCAGCATTTT. Its translation is CATSTSGSDQPQHF. This chain connects TRBV15 to TRBJ1-5, with D possibly matching TRBD1 (5 bases). Per germline, CDR1 LNHNV and CDR2 YYDKDF (reference sequence). The germline V and J ends were trimmed by 4 bases and 5 bases, with 12 bases remaining between them. The CDR3 covers 14 residues.

Comment on this clonotype: This sequence may be a read error, since a much larger clone differs from it by one base. The V call is TRBV4-1, the J call TRBJ1-2, with no clear D. This CDR3 has 14 residues. Germline V CDR1 and CDR2: MGHRA, YSYEKL. The CDR3, as DNA: TGCGCCAGCAGCCAAGATAAGGGTAACTGTGGCTACACCTTC. Translation: CASSQDKGNCGYTF.

This clonotype showed up many times. The chain has TRBV29-1 and TRBJ2-5; 9 nucleotides line up with TRBD2. V lost 0 bases to trimming and J lost 2 bases; unmatched junction nucleotides: 10. The germline V gene has CDR1 SQVTM and CDR2 ANQGSEA. The CDR3 contains 17 residues. DNA for the CDR3: TGCAGCGTTGAAGACAACACAGCGGGAGGCCCTCAAGAGACCCAGTACTTC. Protein product: CSVEDNTAGGPQETQYF.

This clonotype appeared a single time. A much larger clone lies one base from this, so it may be a read error. The CDR3 spells CASIGIMDTEAFF. Written as DNA, the CDR3 is TGTGCCAGCATCGGGATCATGGACACTGAAGCTTTCTTT. The rearrangement joins TRBV2 to TRBJ1-1; D not resolved. V dropped 7 bases and J dropped 3 bases, with 12 bases sitting between them. Germline CDR1 SNHLY, CDR2 FYNNEI. The CDR3 loop spans 13 amino acids.

In regard to this clonotype: Germline and junction disagree at one end, which may indicate a read error. This chain joins TRBV27 and TRBJ2-4, with D possibly matching TRBD2 (6 bases). The CDR3 has 14 amino acids. Germline CDR1 is MNHEY and CDR2 is SMNVEV (reference sequence). The CDR3 nucleotides are TGTGCCAGCAGCTGGACGGGAGCCAAAAACACTCAGTACTTC. Translated, it gives CASSWTGAKNTQYF.

This clonotype was seen ten or more times. V usage is TRBV6-2 or TRBV6-3 and J usage is TRBJ2-4; D possibly corresponds to TRBD2 (6 bases). The CDR3 totals 16 residues. Germline V lookup: CDR1 MNHEY, CDR2 SVGEGT. Trimming left V 5 bases short and J 1 base short, with 15 bases between. The CDR3 bases are TGTGCCAGCAGTCCCCCAGTTGGGGGGGCCAAAAACATTCAGTACTTC. Translating gives CASSPPVGGAKNIQYF.

The chain uses TRBV4-2 and TRBJ2-7; no firm D call. V was cut by 0 bases and J by 4 bases, with 13 bases left in between. The CDR3 covers 15 residues. The germline gives CDR1 LGHNA, CDR2 YNFKEQ. CDR3 coding DNA: TGTGCCAGCAGCCAAGATCGGCCTGCCGAGTACGAGCAGTACTTC. Its protein is CASSQDRPAEYEQYF.

The chain links TRBV27 to TRBJ1-5; 8 nucleotides line up with TRBD1. The germline CDR1 and CDR2 sequences are MNHEY and SMNVEV (reference sequence). This CDR3 is built from 12 residues. The V and J ends lost 8 bases and 6 bases, in that order; junction bases with no gene match: 3. CDR3 nucleotide sequence: TGTGCCAGCCGACAGGGGTGTCAGCCCCAGCATTTT. It encodes CASRQGCQPQHF.

The count of this clonotype is one. A clone one base away is much larger, so this may be a read error. Lacking the conserved final phenylalanine or tryptophan, this CDR3 likely reflects a read error. The V and J genes are TRBV7-9 and TRBJ2-2; maybe TRBD2 (6 bases). This CDR3 spans 13 amino acids. Germline loops: CDR1 SEHNR, CDR2 FQNEAQ (reference sequence). V lost 3 bases and J 7 bases, leaving 9 bases between the germline ends. The CDR3 reads CASSLGLDGELFL. For the CDR3, the DNA is TGTGCCAGCAGCTTGGGACTTGACGGGGAGCTGTTTCTT.

In the case of this clonotype: A read error may be the cause here, since a much bigger clone is one base away. J is TRBJ2-1 and V is TRBV29-1; either TRBD1 or TRBD2 may fit D (5 bases each). CDR3 length equals 16 residues. Germline V gene data show CDR1 as SQVTM and CDR2 as ANQGSEA. Trimming removed 2 bases at V and 6 bases at J, with 20 bases between. The CDR3 nucleotides are TGCAGCGTTGAAATTGCCGGGACCACAGCCTGCAATGAGCAGTTCTTC. It specifies CSVEIAGTTACNEQFF.

This clonotype was found many times. The genes are TRBV2 and TRBJ1-1; 9 bases fit TRBD1. Germline V lookup: CDR1 SNHLY, CDR2 FYNNEI. The CDR3 is made up of 16 amino acids. J was trimmed by 4 bases and V by 5 bases; bases with no gene match: 11. The CDR3 sequence: CASSPWGDRDTTEAFF. CDR3 DNA: TGTGCCAGCAGTCCGTGGGGGGACAGGGATACCACTGAAGCTTTCTTT.